This TCR beta chain was recorded in a study of identical twins. Overall study results and limits: Memory repertoires lacked the insertion deficit that abundant cord blood beta clonotypes showed.

CDR1 and CDR2 (germline): SQVTM, ANQGSEA. V trimming: 6 bases; J trimming: 1 base; junction bases outside the gene matches: 13. The CDR3 sequence is 16 residues long. As regards this clonotype: Its antigen is undetermined.

Template switching supplied a universal primer site; unique molecular identifiers were carried on the cDNA. Each CDR3 protein is one row after TCRdb ran MiXCR on the 5' RACE reads. This table has fewer than 650,000 distinct CDR3 sequences, 9% to 10% appearing once. These data are also associated with another study on yellow fever vaccine responses in identical twins. In that study: Reportedly, the response of twins' T cells to the vaccine seemed partly convergent, partly personalized.

V usage is TRBV29-1 and J usage is TRBJ2-7; 9 bases agree with TRBD1. The clonotype originates from a young woman in good health. The sequenced sample was PBMCs. This CDR3 is CSVHGLGTGRSYEQYF. The CDR3 region has the DNA TGCAGCGTCCACGGTTTGGGGACAGGGAGGTCCTACGAGCAGTACTTC.